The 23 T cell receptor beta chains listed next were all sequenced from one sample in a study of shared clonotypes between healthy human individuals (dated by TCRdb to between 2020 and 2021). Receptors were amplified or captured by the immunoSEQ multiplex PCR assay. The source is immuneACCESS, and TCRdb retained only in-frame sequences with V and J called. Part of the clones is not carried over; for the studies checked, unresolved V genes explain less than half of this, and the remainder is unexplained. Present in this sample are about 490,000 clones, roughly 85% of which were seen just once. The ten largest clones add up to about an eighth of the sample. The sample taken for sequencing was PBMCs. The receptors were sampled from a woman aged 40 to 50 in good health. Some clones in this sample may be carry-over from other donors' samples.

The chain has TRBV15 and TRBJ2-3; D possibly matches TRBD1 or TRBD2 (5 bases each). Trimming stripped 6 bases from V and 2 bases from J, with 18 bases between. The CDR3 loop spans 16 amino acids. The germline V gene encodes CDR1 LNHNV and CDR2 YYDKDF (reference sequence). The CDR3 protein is CATRSGTDLSTDTQYF. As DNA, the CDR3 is TGTGCCACCAGATCCGGGACCGATCTTTCCACAGATACGCAGTATTTT.

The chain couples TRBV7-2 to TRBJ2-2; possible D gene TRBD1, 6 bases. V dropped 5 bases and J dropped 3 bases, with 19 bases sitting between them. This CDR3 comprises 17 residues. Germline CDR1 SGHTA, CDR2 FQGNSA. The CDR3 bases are TGTGCCAGCAGCCGAGACTCGAGGTGGGGGCACACCGGGGAGCTGTTTTTT. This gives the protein CASSRDSRWGHTGELFF.

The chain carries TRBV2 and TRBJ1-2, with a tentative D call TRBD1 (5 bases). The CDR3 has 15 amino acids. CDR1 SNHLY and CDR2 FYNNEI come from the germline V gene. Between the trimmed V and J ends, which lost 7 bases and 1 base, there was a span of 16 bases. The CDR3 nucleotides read TGTGCCAGCACTACCCGAGGGACTGGTAACTATGGCTACACCTTC. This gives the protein CASTTRGTGNYGYTF.

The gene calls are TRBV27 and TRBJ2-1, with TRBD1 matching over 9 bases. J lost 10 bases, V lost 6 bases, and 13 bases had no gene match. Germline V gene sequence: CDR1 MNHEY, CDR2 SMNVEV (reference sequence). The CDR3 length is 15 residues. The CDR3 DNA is TGTGCCAGCAGGCGTGGGACAGGGACGGCAGGGGAGCAGTTCTTC. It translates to CASRRGTGTAGEQFF.

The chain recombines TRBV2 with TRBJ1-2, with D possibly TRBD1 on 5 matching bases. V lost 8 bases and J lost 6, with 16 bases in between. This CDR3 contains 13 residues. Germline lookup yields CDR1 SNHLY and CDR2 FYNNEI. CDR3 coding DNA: TGTGCCAGCCGAACTGGGACCGGCGATGGCTACACCTTC. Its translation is CASRTGTGDGYTF.

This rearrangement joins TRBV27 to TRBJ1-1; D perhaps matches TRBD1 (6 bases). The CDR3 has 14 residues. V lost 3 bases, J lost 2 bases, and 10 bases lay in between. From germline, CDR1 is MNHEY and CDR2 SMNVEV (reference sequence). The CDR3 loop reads CASSLSQGNTEAFF. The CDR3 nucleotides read TGTGCCAGCAGTTTGTCACAGGGAAACACTGAAGCTTTCTTT.

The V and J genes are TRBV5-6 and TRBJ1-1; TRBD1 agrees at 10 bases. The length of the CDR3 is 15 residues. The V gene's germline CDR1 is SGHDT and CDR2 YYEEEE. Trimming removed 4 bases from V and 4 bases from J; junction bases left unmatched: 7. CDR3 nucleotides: TGTGCCAGCAGCCTACGGGACAGGGGTGTCACTGAAGCTTTCTTT. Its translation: CASSLRDRGVTEAFF.

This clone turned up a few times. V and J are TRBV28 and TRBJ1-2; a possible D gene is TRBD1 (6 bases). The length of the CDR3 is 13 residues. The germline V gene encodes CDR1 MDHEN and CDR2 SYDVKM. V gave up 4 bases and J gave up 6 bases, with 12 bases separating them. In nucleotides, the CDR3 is TGTGCCAGCAGTTCCTACAGGGACCATGGCTACACCTTC. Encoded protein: CASSSYRDHGYTF.

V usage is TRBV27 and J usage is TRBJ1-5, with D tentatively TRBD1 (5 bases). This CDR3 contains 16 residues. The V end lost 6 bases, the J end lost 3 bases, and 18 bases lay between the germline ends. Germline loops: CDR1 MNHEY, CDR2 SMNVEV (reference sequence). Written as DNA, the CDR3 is TGTGCCAGCAGCACCTTGGGGGGGGGAAACAATCAGCCCCAGCATTTT. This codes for CASSTLGGGNNQPQHF.

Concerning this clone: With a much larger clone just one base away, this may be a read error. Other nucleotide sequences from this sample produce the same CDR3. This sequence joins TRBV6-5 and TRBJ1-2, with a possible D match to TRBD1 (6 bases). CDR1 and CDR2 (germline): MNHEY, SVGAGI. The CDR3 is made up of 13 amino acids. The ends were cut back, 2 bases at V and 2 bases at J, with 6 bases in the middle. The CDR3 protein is CASSYDRNYGYTF. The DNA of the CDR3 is TGTGCCAGCAGTTACGACAGGAACTATGGCTACACCTTC.

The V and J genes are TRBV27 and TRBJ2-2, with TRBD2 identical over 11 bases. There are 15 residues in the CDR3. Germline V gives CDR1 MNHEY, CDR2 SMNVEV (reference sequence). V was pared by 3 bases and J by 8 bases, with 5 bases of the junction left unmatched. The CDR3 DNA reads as TGTGCCAGCAGTTTTTTGGCTAGCGGGAGGGGGGAGCTGTTTTTT. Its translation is CASSFLASGRGELFF.

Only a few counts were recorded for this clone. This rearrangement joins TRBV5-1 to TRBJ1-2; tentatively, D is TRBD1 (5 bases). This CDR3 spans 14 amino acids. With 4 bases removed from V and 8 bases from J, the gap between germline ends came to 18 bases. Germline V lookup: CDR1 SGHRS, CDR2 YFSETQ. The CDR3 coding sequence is TGCGCCAGCAGCCCGGAGGTCGGGGCGTCAGGCTACACCTTC. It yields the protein CASSPEVGASGYTF.

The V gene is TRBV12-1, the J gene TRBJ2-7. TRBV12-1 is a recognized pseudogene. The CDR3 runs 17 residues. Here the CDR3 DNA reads TGTGCCAGCAGCTTTCCCCCAGGTGCCTTAGGGTTCTACGAGCAGTACTTC. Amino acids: CASSFPPGALGFYEQYF.

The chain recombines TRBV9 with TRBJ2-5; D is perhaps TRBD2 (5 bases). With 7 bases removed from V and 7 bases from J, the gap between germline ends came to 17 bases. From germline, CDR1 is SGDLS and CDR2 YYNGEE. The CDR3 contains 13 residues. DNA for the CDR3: TGTGCCAGCCCTGGTGGCCTAGCCGTGACCCAGTACTTC. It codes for CASPGGLAVTQYF.

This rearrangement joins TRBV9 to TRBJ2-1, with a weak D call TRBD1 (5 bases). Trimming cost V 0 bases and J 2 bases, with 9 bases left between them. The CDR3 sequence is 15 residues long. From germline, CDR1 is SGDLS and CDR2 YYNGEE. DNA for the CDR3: TGTGCCAGCAGCGTAGAACAGGACACCTACAATGAGCAGTTCTTC. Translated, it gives CASSVEQDTYNEQFF.

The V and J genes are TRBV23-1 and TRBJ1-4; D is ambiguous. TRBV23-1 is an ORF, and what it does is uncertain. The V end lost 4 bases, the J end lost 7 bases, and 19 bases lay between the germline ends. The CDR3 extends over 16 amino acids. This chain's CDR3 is CASSPEGPKDGEKLFF. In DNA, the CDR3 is TGCGCCAGCAGTCCCGAAGGGCCAAAGGACGGTGAAAAACTGTTTTTT.

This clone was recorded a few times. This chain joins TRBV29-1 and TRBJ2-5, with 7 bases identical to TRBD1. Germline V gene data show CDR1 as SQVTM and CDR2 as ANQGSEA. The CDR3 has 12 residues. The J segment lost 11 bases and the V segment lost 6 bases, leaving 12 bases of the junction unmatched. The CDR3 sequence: CSVDGTATVQYF. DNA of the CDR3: TGCAGCGTGGACGGGACAGCCACCGTACAGTACTTC.

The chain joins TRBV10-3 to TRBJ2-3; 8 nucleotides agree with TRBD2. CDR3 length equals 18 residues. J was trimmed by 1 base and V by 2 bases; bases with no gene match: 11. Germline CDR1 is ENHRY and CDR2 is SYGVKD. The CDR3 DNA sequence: TGTGCCATCAGTGAGGGCATAGCGGGAAAGTCGGGCACAGATACGCAGTATTTT. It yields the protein CAISEGIAGKSGTDTQYF.

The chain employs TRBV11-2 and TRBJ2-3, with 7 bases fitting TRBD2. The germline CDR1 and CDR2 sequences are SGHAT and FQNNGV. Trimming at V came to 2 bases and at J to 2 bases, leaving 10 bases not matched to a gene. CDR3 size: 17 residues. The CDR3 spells CASSLRGGSLPTDTQYF. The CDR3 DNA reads TGTGCCAGCAGCTTACGGGGCGGGAGCCTACCCACAGATACGCAGTATTTT.

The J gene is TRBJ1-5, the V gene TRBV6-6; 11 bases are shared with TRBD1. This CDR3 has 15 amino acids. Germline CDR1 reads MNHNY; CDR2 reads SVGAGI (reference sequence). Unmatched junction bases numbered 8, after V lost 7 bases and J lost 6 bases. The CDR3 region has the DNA TGTGCCAGCATCCCGGACAGGGGGCTTGGTCAGCCCCAGCATTTT. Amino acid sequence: CASIPDRGLGQPQHF.

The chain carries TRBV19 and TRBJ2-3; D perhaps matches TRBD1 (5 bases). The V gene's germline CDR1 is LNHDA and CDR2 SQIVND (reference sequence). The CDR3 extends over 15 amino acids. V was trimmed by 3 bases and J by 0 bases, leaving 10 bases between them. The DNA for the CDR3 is TGTGCCAGTAGTATGGAGACAGTTAGCACAGATACGCAGTATTTT. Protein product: CASSMETVSTDTQYF.

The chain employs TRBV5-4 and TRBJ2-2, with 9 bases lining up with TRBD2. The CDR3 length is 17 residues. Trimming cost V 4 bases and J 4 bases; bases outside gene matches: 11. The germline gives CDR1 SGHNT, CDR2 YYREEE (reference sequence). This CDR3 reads CASSPGGRGQGTGELFF. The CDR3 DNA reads TGTGCCAGCAGCCCAGGCGGGAGGGGGCAGGGCACCGGGGAGCTGTTTTTT.

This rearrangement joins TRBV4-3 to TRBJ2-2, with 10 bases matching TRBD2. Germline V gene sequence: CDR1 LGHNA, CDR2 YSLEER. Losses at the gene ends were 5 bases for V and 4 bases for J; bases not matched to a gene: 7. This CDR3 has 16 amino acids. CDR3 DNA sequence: TGCGCCAGCAGCTCCTTCGCTAGCGGGAGCACCGGGGAGCTGTTTTTT. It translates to CASSSFASGSTGELFF.